The clone carrying this T cell receptor beta chain occurred once. The data are from a study of CD8+CD57+ T cells in acquired aplastic anemia. Only patients with CD8+CD57+ cell expansion on flow cytometry were chosen for sequencing. CDR3 length: 17 amino acids. Germline V gene data show CDR1 as SGHTA and CDR2 as FQGTGA. V dropped 2 bases and J dropped 3 bases, with 19 bases sitting between them. According to the study, genomic DNA was the template for TCR beta VDJ and CDR3 profiling. TCRdb reanalysed the reads using MiXCR and keeps one entry per CDR3 protein. The data show 200,000 to 300,000 distinct CDR3 sequences, roughly 82% seen once.

The chain couples TRBV7-3 to TRBJ1-2, with D tentatively TRBD1 (6 bases). The sample consisted of sorted CD4+, CD8+, or CD8+CD57+ T cells (not recorded which) from PBMCs. The clonotype comes from a human donor with aplastic anemia. The CDR3 DNA reads TGTGCCAGCAGCTTAGAGGGGGGGCCCGATGCGCACTATGGCTACACCTTC. It yields the protein CASSLEGGPDAHYGYTF.